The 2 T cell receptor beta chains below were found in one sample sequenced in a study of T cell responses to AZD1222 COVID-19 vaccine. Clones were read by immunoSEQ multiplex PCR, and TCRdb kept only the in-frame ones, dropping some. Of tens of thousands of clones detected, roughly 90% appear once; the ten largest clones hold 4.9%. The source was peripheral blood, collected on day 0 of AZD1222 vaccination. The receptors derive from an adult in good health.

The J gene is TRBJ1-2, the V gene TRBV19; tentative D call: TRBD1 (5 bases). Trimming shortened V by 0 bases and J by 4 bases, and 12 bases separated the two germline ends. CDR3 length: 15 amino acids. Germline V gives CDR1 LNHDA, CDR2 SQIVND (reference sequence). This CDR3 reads CASSIDGRDTYGYTF. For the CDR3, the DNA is TGTGCCAGTAGTATAGATGGCAGGGATACCTATGGCTACACCTTC.

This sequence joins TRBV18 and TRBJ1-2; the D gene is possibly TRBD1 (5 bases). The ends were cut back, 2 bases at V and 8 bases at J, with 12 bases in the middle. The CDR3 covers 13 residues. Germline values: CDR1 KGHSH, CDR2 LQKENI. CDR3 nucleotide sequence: TGTGCCAGCTCACCAAGAGGGGTAGAGGGCTACACCTTC. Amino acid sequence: CASSPRGVEGYTF.